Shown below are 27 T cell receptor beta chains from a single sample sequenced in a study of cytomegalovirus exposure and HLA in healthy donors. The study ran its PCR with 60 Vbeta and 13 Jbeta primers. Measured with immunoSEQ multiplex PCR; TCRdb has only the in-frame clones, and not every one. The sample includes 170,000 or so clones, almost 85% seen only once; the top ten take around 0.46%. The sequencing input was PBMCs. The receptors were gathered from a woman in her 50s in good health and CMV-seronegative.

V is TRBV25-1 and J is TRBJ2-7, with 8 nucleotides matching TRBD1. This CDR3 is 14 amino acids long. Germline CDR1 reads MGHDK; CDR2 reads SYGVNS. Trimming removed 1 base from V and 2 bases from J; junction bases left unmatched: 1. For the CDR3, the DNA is TGTGCCAGCAGTGAATCGGACAGGGCCTACGAGCAGTACTTC. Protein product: CASSESDRAYEQYF.

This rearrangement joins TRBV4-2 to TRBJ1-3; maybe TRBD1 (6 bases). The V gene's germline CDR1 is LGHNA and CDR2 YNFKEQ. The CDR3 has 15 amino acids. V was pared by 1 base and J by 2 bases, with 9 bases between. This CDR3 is CASSQVSGAGNTIYF. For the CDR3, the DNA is TGTGCCAGCAGCCAAGTGTCAGGGGCTGGAAACACCATATATTTT.

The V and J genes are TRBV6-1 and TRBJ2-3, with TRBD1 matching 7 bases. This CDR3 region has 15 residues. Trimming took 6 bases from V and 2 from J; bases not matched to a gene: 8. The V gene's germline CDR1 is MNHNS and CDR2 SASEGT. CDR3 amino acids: CASSRQGPPTDTQYF. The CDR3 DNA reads TGTGCCAGCAGCCGACAGGGCCCCCCCACAGATACGCAGTATTTT.

CDR3 nucleotide sequence: TGTGCCAGCAGTATACCGACAGAGAACACTGAAGCTTTCTTT. It codes for CASSIPTENTEAFF. The gene calls are TRBV27 and TRBJ1-1; D perhaps matches TRBD1 (5 bases). The CDR3 sequence is 14 residues long. Germline CDR1 and CDR2: MNHEY and SMNVEV (reference sequence). V was clipped by 5 bases and J by 1 base, with 11 bases between them.

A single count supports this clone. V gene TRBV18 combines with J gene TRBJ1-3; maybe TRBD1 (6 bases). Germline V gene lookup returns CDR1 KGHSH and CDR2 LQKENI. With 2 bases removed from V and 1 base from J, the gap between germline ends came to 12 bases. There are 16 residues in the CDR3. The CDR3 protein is CASSPNLQGSGNTIYF. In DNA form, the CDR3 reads TGTGCCAGCTCACCAAACTTACAGGGATCTGGAAACACCATATATTTT.

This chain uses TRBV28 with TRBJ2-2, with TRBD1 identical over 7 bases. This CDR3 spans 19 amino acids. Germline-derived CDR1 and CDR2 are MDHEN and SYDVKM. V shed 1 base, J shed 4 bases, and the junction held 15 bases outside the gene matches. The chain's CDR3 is CASSLFQGFGDRFTGELFF. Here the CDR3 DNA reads TGTGCCAGCAGTTTATTTCAGGGCTTTGGGGACAGATTCACCGGGGAGCTGTTTTTT.

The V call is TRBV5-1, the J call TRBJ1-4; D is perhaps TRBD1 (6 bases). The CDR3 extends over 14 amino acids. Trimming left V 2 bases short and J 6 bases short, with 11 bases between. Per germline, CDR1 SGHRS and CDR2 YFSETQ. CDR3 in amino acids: CASSLSGGYEKLFF. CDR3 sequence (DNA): TGCGCCAGCAGCTTAAGTGGGGGCTATGAAAAACTGTTTTTT.

The chain's CDR3 is CASSVGQGETNEKLFF. CDR3 nucleotide sequence: TGCGCCAGCAGCGTAGGACAGGGCGAAACTAATGAAAAACTGTTTTTT. The rearrangement links TRBV4-1 to TRBJ1-4; 8 bases line up with TRBD1. The trim removed 5 bases at V and 1 base at J, leaving 6 bases unmatched. The CDR3 covers 16 residues. CDR1 is MGHRA, CDR2 YSYEKL, per germline.

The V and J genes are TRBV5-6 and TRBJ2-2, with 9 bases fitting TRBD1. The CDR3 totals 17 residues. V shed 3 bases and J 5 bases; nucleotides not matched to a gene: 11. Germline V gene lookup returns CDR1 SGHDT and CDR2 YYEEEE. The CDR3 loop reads CASSSNRGRLFTGELFF. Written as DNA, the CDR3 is TGTGCCAGCAGCTCGAACAGGGGGCGCCTCTTTACCGGGGAGCTGTTTTTT.

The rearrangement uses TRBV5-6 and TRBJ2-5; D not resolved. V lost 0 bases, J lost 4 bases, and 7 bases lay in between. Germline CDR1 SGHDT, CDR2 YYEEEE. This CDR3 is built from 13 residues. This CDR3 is CASSLVGPETQYF. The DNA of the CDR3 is TGTGCCAGCAGCTTGGTCGGTCCAGAGACCCAGTACTTC.

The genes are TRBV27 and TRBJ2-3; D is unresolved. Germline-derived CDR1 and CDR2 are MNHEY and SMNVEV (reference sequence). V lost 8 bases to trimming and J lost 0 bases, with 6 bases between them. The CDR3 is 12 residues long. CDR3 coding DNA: TGTGCCAGCGCCACTAGCACAGATACGCAGTATTTT. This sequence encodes CASATSTDTQYF.

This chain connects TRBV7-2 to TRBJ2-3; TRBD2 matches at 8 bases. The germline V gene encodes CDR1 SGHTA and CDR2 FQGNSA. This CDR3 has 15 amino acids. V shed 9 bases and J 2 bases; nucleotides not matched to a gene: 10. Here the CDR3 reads CASTDGTSYTDTQYF. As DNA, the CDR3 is TGTGCCAGTACGGACGGGACTAGTTACACAGATACGCAGTATTTT.

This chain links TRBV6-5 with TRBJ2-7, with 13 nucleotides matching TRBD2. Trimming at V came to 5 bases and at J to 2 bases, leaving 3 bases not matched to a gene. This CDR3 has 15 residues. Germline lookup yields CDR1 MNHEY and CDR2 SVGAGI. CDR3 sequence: CASSRTSGSPYEQYF. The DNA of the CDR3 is TGTGCCAGCAGTCGGACTAGCGGGAGCCCCTACGAGCAGTACTTC.

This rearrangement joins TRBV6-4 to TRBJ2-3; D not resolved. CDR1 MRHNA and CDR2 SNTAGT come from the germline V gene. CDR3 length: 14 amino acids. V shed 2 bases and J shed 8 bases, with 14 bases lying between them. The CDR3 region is CASSDDAYTGTQYF. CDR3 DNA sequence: TGTGCCAGCAGTGACGACGCCTACACGGGTACGCAGTATTTT.

The CDR3 loop is CSVIPGTGAYNEQFF. The CDR3 DNA sequence: TGCAGCGTTATACCCGGGACAGGGGCGTACAATGAGCAGTTCTTC. The V and J genes are TRBV29-1 and TRBJ2-1; TRBD1 matches 10 bases. V shed 5 bases and J 4 bases; nucleotides not matched to a gene: 8. The CDR3 has 15 amino acids. CDR1 and CDR2 from the germline V gene are SQVTM and ANQGSEA.

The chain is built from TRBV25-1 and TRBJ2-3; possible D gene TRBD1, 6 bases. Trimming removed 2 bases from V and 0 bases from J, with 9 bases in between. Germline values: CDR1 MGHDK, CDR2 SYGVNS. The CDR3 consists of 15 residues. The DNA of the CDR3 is TGTGCCAGCAGTGAAGTGGACAGCAGCACAGATACGCAGTATTTT. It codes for CASSEVDSSTDTQYF. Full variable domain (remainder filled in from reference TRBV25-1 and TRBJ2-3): EADIYQTPRYLVIGTGKKITLECSQTMGHDKMYWYQQDPGMELHLIHYSYGVNSTEKGDLSSESTVSRIRTEHFPLTLESARPSHTSQYLCASSEVDSSTDTQYFGPGTRLTVL.

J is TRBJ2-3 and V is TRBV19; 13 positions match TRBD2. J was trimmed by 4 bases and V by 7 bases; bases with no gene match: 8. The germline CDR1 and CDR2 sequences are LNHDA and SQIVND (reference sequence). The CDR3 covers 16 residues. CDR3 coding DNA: TGTGCCAGTACGCCCGGACTAGCGGGAGTTTCAGATACGCAGTATTTT. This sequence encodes CASTPGLAGVSDTQYF.

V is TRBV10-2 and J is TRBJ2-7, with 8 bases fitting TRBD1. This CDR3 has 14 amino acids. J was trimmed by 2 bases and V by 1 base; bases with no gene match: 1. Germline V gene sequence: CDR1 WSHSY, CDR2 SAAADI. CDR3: CASSELTGAYEQYF. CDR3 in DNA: TGCGCCAGCAGTGAGTTGACAGGGGCCTACGAGCAGTACTTC.

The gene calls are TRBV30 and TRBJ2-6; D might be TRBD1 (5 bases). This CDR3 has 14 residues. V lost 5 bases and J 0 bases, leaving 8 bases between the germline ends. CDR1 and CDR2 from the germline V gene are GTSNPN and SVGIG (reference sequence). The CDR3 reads CAWGQGSGANVLTF. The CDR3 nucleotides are TGTGCCTGGGGGCAGGGCTCTGGGGCCAACGTCCTGACTTTC. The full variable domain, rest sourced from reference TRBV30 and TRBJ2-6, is SQTIHQWPATLVQPVGSPLSLECTVEGTSNPNLYWYRQAAGRGLQLLFYSVGIGQISSEVPQNLSASRPQDRQFILSSKKLLLSDSGFYLCAWGQGSGANVLTFGAGSRLTVL.

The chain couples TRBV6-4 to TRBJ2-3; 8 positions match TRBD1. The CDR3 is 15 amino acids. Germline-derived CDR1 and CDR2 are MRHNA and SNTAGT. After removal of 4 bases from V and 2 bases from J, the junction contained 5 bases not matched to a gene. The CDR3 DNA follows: TGTGCCAGCAGTGCGACAGGGGTACCCACAGATACGCAGTATTTT. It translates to CASSATGVPTDTQYF.

The chain's CDR3 is CASSLANTGGTDTQYF. The DNA of the CDR3 is TGTGCCAGCAGCTTAGCGAACACAGGGGGCACAGATACGCAGTATTTT. The chain combines TRBV7-2 with TRBJ2-3; 7 bases map to TRBD1. The germline gives CDR1 SGHTA, CDR2 FQGNSA. The CDR3 is made up of 16 amino acids. The V gene end was trimmed by 0 bases and the J gene end by 1 base; junction bases not matched to a gene: 4.

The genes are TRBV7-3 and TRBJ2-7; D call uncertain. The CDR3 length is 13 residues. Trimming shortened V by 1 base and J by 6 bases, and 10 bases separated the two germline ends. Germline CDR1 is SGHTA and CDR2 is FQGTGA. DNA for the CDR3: TGTGCCAGCAGCTTAAATGTCGGCGGCGAGCAGTACTTC. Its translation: CASSLNVGGEQYF. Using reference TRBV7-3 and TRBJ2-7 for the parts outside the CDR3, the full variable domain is GAGVSQTPSNKVTEKGKYVELRCDPISGHTALYWYRQSLGQGPEFLIYFQGTGAADDSGLPNDRFFAVRPEGSVSTLKIQRTERGDSAVYLCASSLNVGGEQYFGPGTRLTVT.

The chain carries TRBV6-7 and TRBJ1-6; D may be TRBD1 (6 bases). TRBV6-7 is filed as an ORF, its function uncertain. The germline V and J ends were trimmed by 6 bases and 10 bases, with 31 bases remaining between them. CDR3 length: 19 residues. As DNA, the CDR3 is TGTGCCAGCAGGGAACAGGGAAGGCGACTTCAAAGAAGAGAATCACCCCTCCACTTT. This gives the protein CASREQGRRLQRRESPLHF.

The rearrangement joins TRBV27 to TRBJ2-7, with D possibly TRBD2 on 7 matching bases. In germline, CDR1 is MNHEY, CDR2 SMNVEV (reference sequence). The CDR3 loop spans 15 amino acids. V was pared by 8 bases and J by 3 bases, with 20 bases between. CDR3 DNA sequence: TGTGCCAGCGGGGGGGGGAACAGGGACCTCTACGAGCAGTACTTC. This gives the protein CASGGGNRDLYEQYF.

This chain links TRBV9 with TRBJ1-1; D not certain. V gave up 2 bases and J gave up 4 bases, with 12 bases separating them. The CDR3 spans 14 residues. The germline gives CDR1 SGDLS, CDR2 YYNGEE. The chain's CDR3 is CASSVTPVGTEAFF. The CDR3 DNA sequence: TGTGCCAGCAGCGTGACACCGGTGGGCACTGAAGCTTTCTTT.

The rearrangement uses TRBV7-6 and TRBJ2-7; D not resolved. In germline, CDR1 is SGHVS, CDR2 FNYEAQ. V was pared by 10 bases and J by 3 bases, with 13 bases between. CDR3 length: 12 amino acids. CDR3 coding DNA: TGTGCCACCCACATCACAAACTACGAGCAGTACTTC. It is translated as CATHITNYEQYF.

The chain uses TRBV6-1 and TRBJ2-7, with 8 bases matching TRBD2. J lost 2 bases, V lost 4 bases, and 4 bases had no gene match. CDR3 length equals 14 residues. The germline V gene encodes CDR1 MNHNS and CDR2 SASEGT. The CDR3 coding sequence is TGTGCCAGCAGTGTCGGCGGGGGGACCTACGAGCAGTACTTC. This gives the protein CASSVGGGTYEQYF.